This is a list of T cell receptor beta chains from one sample in a study of CD8+CD57+ T cells in acquired aplastic anemia. TCRdb reanalysed the reads using MiXCR and keeps one entry per CDR3 protein. The sample includes under 250,000 distinct CDR3 sequences, more than 45% seen only once; the top ten take under 9%. The specimen was sorted CD4+, CD8+, or CD8+CD57+ T cells (not recorded which) from PBMCs. Receptor source: a human donor with aplastic anemia. CDR3s include the opening cysteine and the closing phenylalanine or tryptophan. A D gene is named only where the DNA matches it firmly. Only part of the rows carry a size: once, few, many, or a class if the clone is expanded.

clone_size | j_call | v_call | cdr3_length | d_call | cdr3_nt | cdr3_aa
few | TRBJ2-7 | TRBV30 | 13 | NA | TGTGCCTGGAGTCACGGGGGTACCTACGAGCAGTACTTC | CAWSHGGTYEQYF
many | TRBJ1-2 | TRBV24-1 | 12 | TRBD1 | TGTGCCACCAGTCCGGGACAGTATGGCTACACCTTC | CATSPGQYGYTF
NA | TRBJ1-2 | TRBV4-1 | 17 | TRBD1 | TGCGCCAGCAGCCAACAGGCAGGGGGCTCCCTCTACTATGGCTACACCTTC | CASSQQAGGSLYYGYTF
NA | TRBJ2-2 | TRBV2 | 14 | NA | TGTGCCAGCAGTGAAGCAGCGAACACCGGGGAGCTGTTTTTT | CASSEAANTGELFF
NA | TRBJ2-3 | TRBV20-1 | 13 | TRBD1 | TGCAGTGCTAGCTTCGGGACAGCCGATACGCAGTATTTT | CSASFGTADTQYF
NA | TRBJ2-1 | TRBV15 | 16 | NA | TGTGCCACCAGCAGAGCCTTGGAGGGGGCAGGGAATGAGCAGTTCTTC | CATSRALEGAGNEQFF
once | TRBJ1-1 | TRBV5-6 | 15 | TRBD1 | TGTGCCAGCAGCGGCCCGGACAGGGGACCCCCTGAAGCTTTCTTT | CASSGPDRGPPEAFF
NA | TRBJ2-1 | TRBV10-3 | 15 | NA | TGTGCCATCAGGACGCCCTTGGCGGGGCCCGGCGAGCAGTTCTTC | CAIRTPLAGPGEQFF
NA | TRBJ2-1 | TRBV15 | 13 | NA | TGTGCCAGCAGCCAAGATATTAGGAATGAGCAGGTCTTC | CASSQDIRNEQVF
NA | TRBJ2-3 | TRBV5-6 | 13 | NA | TGTGCCAGCAGCGTCCAGGGGTTAGATACGCAGTATTTT | CASSVQGLDTQYF
NA | TRBJ1-5 | TRBV19 | 15 | TRBD1 | TGTGCCAGTTTGGCGCTTGGGACAGGAAATCAGCCCCAGCATTTT | CASLALGTGNQPQHF
once | TRBJ2-7 | TRBV5-4 | 12 | NA | TGTGCCAGCAGCTTGGGCCAGCTCGAGCAGTACTTC | CASSLGQLEQYF
many | TRBJ1-1 | TRBV11-2 | 12 | NA | TGTGCCAGCAGCGAATACACAGGAGAAGCTTTCTTT | CASSEYTGEAFF
NA | TRBJ2-3 | TRBV10-3 | 15 | NA | TGTGCCATCAGTGAGGGGGGGAGAGGGACAGATACGCAGTATTTT | CAISEGGRGTDTQYF
NA | TRBJ1-2 | TRBV20-1 | 15 | NA | TGCAGTGCTAGTAGTTCATCAGGGATCAACCATGGCTACACCTTC | CSASSSSGINHGYTF
NA | TRBJ2-5 | TRBV7-3 | 17 | NA | TGTGCCAGCAGCTTACAGGGGAGGACCGGGGGCGCGGAGACCCAGTACTTC | CASSLQGRTGGAETQYF
many | TRBJ1-4 | TRBV29-1 | 12 | NA | TGCAGCGTAGGGGACTCAGGAGAAAAACTGTTTTTT | CSVGDSGEKLFF
NA | TRBJ1-6 | TRBV7-9 | 15 | NA | TGTGCCAGCAGCGGCCTTCCGGCATACAATTCACCCCTCCACTTT | CASSGLPAYNSPLHF
NA | TRBJ2-7 | TRBV29-1 | 11 | NA | TGCAGCGTTAGCGGGCCATACGAGCAGTACTTC | CSVSGPYEQYF
many | TRBJ1-1 | TRBV20-1 | 13 | TRBD1 | TGCAGTAAACAGACAGGGCCTTTTACTGAAGCTTTCTTT | CSKQTGPFTEAFF
many | TRBJ1-1 | TRBV13 | 14 | NA | TGTGCCAGCAGCTTAGGGGCAATGAACACTGAAGCTTCCTTT | CASSLGAMNTEASF
many | TRBJ1-2 | TRBV2 | 16 | NA | TGTGCCAGCAGTGGCATCAGGGTAAATCGGGACCAGGGCTACACCTTC | CASSGIRVNRDQGYTF
NA | TRBJ2-5 | TRBV7-2 | 16 | NA | TGTGCCAGCAGCCTGTTGGCGCGGGTTCACCAAGAGACCCAGTACTTC | CASSLLARVHQETQYF
NA | TRBJ1-2 | TRBV7-2 | 14 | NA | TGTGCCAGCAGCTTAGGGAACAGGGTGGATGGCTACACCTTC | CASSLGNRVDGYTF
many | TRBJ2-7 | TRBV9 | 16 | NA | TGTGCCAGCAGCGTAGCTTCCCTACCGGGCCCGGGCGAGCAGTACTTC | CASSVASLPGPGEQYF
many | TRBJ2-7 | TRBV16 | 16 | TRBD2 | TGTGCCAGCAGCCAACCCGGACTAGCGGGAGTAGGGGAGCAGTACTTC | CASSQPGLAGVGEQYF
NA | TRBJ1-2 | TRBV15 | 13 | NA | TGTGCCACCAGCACGGGCAGCAACTATGGCTACACCTTC | CATSTGSNYGYTF
NA | TRBJ2-4 | TRBV6-1 | 16 | TRBD2 | TGTGCCAGCAGTCGGACAGGACTAGCGGCCAAAAACATTCAGTACTTC | CASSRTGLAAKNIQYF
many | TRBJ1-1 | TRBV28 | 17 | TRBD1 | TGTGCCAGCAGCTGGCCGCGGGACAGGGAGGTAAGAACTGAAGCTTTCTTT | CASSWPRDREVRTEAFF
once | TRBJ1-5 | TRBV2 | 14 | NA | TGTGCCAGCAGTCCTGACAGCGAACATCAGCCCCAGCATTTT | CASSPDSEHQPQHF
NA | TRBJ1-5 | TRBV27 | 13 | NA | TGTGCCAGCAGTTTATCGAGGGATAAGCCCCAGCATTTT | CASSLSRDKPQHF
many | TRBJ2-1 | TRBV7-3 | 13 | TRBD2 | TGTGCCAGCAGCTTCGGCGGGAGGGATGAGCAGTTCTTC | CASSFGGRDEQFF
many | TRBJ2-1 | TRBV19 | 16 | NA | TGTGCCAGTAGTATTTTGGTCATCCGGGACCACAATGAGCAGTTCTTC | CASSILVIRDHNEQFF
few | TRBJ2-1 | TRBV6-6 | 14 | NA | TGTGCCAGCAGTCCAGGACCTGACCGGTATGAGCAGTTCTTC | CASSPGPDRYEQFF
many | TRBJ2-1 | TRBV7-3 | 15 | TRBD2 | TGTGCCAGCAGCTTATCTGCGGGAGATAGAAATGAGCAGTTCTTC | CASSLSAGDRNEQFF
NA | TRBJ2-1 | TRBV10-2 | 14 | NA | TGCGCCAGCAGTGAGTCTACCAGCGACAATGAGCAGTTCTTC | CASSESTSDNEQFF
NA | TRBJ2-3 | TRBV15 | 13 | NA | TGTGCCACCAGCAGGGACCCTCGGGATACGCAGTATTTT | CATSRDPRDTQYF
NA | TRBJ1-6 | TRBV2 | 15 | NA | TGTGCCACCAGTGATCGGACTTGGGGGAATTCACCCCTCCACTTT | CATSDRTWGNSPLHF
NA | TRBJ1-1 | TRBV11-2 | 16 | TRBD1 | TGTGCCAGCAGCTTAGGGGACAGGGGCGTTGACACTGAAGCTTTCTTT | CASSLGDRGVDTEAFF
NA | TRBJ1-5 | TRBV19 | 13 | NA | TGTGCCAGTAGTTCGACAGTTAATCAGCCCCAGCATTTT | CASSSTVNQPQHF